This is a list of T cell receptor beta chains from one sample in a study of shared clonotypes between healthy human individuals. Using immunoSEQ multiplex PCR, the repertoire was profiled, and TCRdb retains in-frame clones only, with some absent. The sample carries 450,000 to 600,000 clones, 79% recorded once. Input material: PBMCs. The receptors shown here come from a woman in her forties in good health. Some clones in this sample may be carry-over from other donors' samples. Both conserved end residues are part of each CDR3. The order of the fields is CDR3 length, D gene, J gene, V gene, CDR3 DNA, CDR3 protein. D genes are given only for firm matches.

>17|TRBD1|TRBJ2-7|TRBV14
TGTGCCAGCAGCCAAGGAGGGACAGGGCAAGGAACCTACGAGCAGTACTTC
CASSQGGTGQGTYEQYF
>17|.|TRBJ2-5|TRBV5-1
TGCGCCAGCAGCTTGAGTGGGCAGCATCAGTACCAAGAGACCCAGTACTTC
CASSLSGQHQYQETQYF
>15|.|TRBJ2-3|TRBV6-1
TGTGCCAGCAGTAGTACGGACTCGACCACAGATACGCAGTATTTT
CASSSTDSTTDTQYF
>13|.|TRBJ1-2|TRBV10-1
TGCGCCAGCAGTGAGCAGAGAAACTATGGCTACACCTTC
CASSEQRNYGYTF
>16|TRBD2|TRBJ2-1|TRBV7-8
TGTGCCAGCAGCGTTGCTTTGCTAGCGGGAGTCTATGAGCAGTTCTTC
CASSVALLAGVYEQFF
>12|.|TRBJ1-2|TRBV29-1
TGCAGCGTCGCCGGGACATCGTTTGGCTACACCTTC
CSVAGTSFGYTF
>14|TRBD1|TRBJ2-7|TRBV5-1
TGCGCCAGCAGCTTGGACCCAGGGGGCTACGAGCAGTACTTC
CASSLDPGGYEQYF
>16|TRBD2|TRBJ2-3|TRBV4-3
TGCGCCAGCAGCAACCGACTAGCGGGAGACTCAGATACGCAGTATTTT
CASSNRLAGDSDTQYF
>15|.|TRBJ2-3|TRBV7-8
TGTGCCAGCAGCTTAGCGCCACTTAGCACAGATACGCAGTATTTT
CASSLAPLSTDTQYF
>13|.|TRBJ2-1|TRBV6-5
TGTGCCAGCAGGAAAGACTTGTACAATGAGCAGTTCTTC
CASRKDLYNEQFF
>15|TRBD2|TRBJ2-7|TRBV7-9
TGTGCCAGCAGCTTAGCGGTCGTTGGCGGGGGCGAGCAGTACTTC
CASSLAVVGGGEQYF
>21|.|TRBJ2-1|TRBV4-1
TGCGCCAGCAGCCAACCGCGTGGGTCGGCGGGTTGGGTTAGCTCCTACAATGAGCAGTTCTTC
CASSQPRGSAGWVSSYNEQFF
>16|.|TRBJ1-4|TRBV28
TGTGCCAGCAGTCCGCACCGCATCGGGTTGGATGAAAAACTGTTTTTT
CASSPHRIGLDEKLFF
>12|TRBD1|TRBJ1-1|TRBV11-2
TGTGCCAGCAGCTCGACAGGGACTGAAGCTTTCTTT
CASSSTGTEAFF
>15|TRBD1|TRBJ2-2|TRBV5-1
TGCGCCAGCAGCCGGGACAGGGTTAACACCGGGGAGCTGTTTTTT
CASSRDRVNTGELFF